This T cell receptor (beta chain) was documented in a study of blood T cell repertoires in COVID-19. Across the study: PBMCs, B-cell-depleted T cells, or T cells were the source of the cDNA or gDNA that made up the material.

Libraries were prepared by immunoSEQ multiplex PCR; TCRdb keeps only in-frame clonotypes and omits some of them. Of about 140,000 clones in the sample, about 87% were seen once. The sequence was obtained from a woman older than 75 with acute or convalescent COVID-19. Material for sequencing was peripheral blood.

The CDR3 region is CASKTGDQETQYF. CDR3 DNA: TGTGCCAGCAAGACAGGGGACCAAGAGACCCAGTACTTC. The chain carries TRBV5-5 and TRBJ2-5; 8 positions match TRBD1. V shed 6 bases and J 0 bases; nucleotides not matched to a gene: 1. Germline CDR1 SGHKS, CDR2 YYEKEE (reference sequence). The CDR3 is 13 amino acids.